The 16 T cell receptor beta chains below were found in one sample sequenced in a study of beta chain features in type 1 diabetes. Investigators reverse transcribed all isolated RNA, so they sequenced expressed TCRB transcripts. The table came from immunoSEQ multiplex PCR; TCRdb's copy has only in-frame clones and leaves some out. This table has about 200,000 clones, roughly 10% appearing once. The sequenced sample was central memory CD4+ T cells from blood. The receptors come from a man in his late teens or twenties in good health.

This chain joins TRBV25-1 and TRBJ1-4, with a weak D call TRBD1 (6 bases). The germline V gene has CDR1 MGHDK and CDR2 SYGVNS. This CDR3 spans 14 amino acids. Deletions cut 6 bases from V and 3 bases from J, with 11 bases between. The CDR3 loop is CASSLGASNEKLFF. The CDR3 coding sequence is TGTGCCAGCAGCCTGGGGGCGTCTAATGAAAAACTGTTTTTT.

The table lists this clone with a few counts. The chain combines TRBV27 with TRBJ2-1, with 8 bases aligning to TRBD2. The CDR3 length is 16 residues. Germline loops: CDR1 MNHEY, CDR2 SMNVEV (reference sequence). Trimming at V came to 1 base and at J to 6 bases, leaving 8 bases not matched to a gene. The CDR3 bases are TGTGCCAGCAGTTTATACTTGGCGGGAGGTGGCAATGAGCAGTTCTTC. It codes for CASSLYLAGGGNEQFF.

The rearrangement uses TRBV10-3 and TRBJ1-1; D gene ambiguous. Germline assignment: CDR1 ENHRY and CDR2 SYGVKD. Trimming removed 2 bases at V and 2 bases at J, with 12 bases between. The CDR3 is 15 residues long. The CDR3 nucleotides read TGTGCCATCAGTGAGCAACTTGGCAGTAACACTGAAGCTTTCTTT. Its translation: CAISEQLGSNTEAFF.

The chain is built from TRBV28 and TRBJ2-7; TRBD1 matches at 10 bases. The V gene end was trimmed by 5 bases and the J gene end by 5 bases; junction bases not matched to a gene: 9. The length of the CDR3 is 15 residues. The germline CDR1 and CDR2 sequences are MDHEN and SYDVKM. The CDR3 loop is CASSRRQGARHEQYF. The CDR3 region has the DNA TGTGCCAGCAGTCGCAGACAGGGGGCAAGGCACGAGCAGTACTTC.

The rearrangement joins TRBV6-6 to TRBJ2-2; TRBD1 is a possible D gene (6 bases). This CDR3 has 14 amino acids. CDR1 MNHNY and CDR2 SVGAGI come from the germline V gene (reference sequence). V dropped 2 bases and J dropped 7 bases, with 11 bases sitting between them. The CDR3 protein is CASSYTSGVGELFF. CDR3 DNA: TGTGCCAGCAGTTACACATCAGGGGTCGGGGAGCTGTTTTTT.

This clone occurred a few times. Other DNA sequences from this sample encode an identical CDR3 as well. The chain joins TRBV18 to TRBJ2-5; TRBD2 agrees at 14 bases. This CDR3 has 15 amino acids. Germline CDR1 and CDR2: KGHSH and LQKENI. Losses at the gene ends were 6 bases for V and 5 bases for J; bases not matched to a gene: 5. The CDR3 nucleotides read TGTGCCAGCTCCGGACTAGCGGGAGGTCGGGAGACCCAGTACTTC. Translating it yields CASSGLAGGRETQYF.

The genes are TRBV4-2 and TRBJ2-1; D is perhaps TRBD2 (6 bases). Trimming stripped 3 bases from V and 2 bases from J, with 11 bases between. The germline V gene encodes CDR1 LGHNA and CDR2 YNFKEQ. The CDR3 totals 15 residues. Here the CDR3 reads CASSHSRGAYNEQFF. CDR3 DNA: TGTGCCAGCAGCCATTCGCGGGGAGCCTACAATGAGCAGTTCTTC.

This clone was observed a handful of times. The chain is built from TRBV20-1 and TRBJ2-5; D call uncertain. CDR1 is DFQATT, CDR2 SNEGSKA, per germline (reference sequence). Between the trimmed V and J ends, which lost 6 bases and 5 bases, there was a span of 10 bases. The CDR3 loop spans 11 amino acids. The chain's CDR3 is CSARPKETQYF. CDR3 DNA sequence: TGCAGTGCCCGACCAAAGGAGACCCAGTACTTC.

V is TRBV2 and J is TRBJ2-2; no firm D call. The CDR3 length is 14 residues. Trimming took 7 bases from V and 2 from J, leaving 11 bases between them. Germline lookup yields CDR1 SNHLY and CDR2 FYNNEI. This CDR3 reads CASKQLVNTGELFF. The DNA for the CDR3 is TGTGCCAGCAAGCAGTTGGTAAACACCGGGGAGCTGTTTTTT.

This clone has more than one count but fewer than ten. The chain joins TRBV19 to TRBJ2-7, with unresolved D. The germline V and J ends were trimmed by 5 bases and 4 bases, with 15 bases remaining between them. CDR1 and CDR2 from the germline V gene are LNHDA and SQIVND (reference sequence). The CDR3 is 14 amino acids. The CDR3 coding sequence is TGTGCCAGTAGTGTCCAGCACCTTCTATACGAGCAGTACTTC. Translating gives CASSVQHLLYEQYF.

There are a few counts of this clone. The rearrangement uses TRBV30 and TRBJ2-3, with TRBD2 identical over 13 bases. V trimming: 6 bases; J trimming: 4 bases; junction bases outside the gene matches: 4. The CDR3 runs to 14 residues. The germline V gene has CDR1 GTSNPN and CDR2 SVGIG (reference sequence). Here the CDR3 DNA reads TGTGCCTGCGAACTAGCGGGAGGGGCAGATACGCAGTATTTT. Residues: CACELAGGADTQYF.

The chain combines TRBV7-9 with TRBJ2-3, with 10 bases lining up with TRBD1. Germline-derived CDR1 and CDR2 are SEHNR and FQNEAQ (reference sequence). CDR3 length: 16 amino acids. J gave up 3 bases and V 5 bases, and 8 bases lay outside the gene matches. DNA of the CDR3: TGTGCCAGCAGCCGCCGGACAGGGGGTTCTACAGATACGCAGTATTTT. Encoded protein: CASSRRTGGSTDTQYF.

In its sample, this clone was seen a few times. This chain's CDR3 is CASSLDVQETQYF. The CDR3 bases are TGCGCCAGCAGCTTGGATGTCCAAGAGACCCAGTACTTC. This chain links TRBV5-1 with TRBJ2-5; no clear D gene. V was clipped by 0 bases and J by 1 base, with 4 bases between them. This CDR3 comprises 13 residues. Germline values: CDR1 SGHRS, CDR2 YFSETQ.

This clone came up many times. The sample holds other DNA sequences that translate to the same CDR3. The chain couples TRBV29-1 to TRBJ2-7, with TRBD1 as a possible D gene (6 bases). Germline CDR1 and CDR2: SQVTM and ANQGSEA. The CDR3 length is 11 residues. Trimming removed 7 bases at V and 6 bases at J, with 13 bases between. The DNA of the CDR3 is TGCAGCGGTGGAACAGGGCCCGAGCAGTACTTC. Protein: CSGGTGPEQYF.

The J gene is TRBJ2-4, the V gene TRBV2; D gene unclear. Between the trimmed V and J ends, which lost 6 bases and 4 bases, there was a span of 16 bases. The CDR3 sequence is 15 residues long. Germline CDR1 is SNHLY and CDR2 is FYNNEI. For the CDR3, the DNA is TGTGCCAGCAGACATGACGGGCTATCGAAAAACATTCAGTACTTC. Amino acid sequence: CASRHDGLSKNIQYF.

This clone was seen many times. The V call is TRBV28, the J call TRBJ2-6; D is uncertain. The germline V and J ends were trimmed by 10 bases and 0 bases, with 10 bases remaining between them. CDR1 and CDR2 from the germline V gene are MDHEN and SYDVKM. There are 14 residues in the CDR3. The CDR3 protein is CATPHNSGANVLTF. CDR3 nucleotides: TGTGCCACCCCCCACAACTCTGGGGCCAACGTCCTGACTTTC.